The 5 T cell receptor beta chains below come from one sample, sequenced in a study of identical twins. TCRdb ran MiXCR on the 5' RACE reads and lists one entry per CDR3 protein. The sample holds 540,000 or so distinct CDR3 sequences; under 25% are singletons and the top ten take approximately 0.52%. The data were also submitted as part of a second study, on yellow fever vaccine responses in identical twins.

The sample taken for sequencing was CD4+ T cells sorted from blood. These receptors were collected from a young woman in good health.

In its sample, this clonotype was seen a few times. The DNA for the CDR3 is TGTGCCAGCAGCGTACAGGGACAGGGATATAGCAATCAGCCCCAGCATTTT. It encodes CASSVQGQGYSNQPQHF. J is TRBJ1-5 and V is TRBV7-2, with 9 bases that match TRBD1. The germline V gene has CDR1 SGHTA and CDR2 FQGNSA. V was clipped by 5 bases and J by 0 bases; unmatched bases: 8. This CDR3 has 17 amino acids.

The rearrangement joins TRBV4-2 to TRBJ1-2, with no clear D. The ends were cut back, 0 bases at V and 3 bases at J, with 14 bases in the middle. CDR1 and CDR2 from the germline V gene are LGHNA and YNFKEQ. CDR3 length: 16 residues. The CDR3 nucleotides are TGTGCCAGCAGCCAAGAAGCCCGCACCTCACACTATGGCTACACCTTC. Translating it yields CASSQEARTSHYGYTF.

The chain joins TRBV7-8 to TRBJ2-3; D is possibly TRBD2 (6 bases). Germline-derived CDR1 and CDR2 are SGHVS and FQNEAQ. The CDR3 covers 18 residues. Trimming removed 5 bases from V and 0 bases from J, with 21 bases in between. CDR3: CASSRRDSRLGSTDTQYF. The CDR3 DNA sequence: TGTGCCAGCAGCCGCCGGGACTCAAGGCTAGGGAGCACAGATACGCAGTATTTT.

The chain joins TRBV20-1 to TRBJ1-1; D possibly corresponds to TRBD1 (5 bases). Per germline, CDR1 DFQATT and CDR2 SNEGSKA (reference sequence). The V end lost 0 bases, the J end lost 7 bases, and 12 bases lay between the germline ends. This CDR3 spans 13 amino acids. The CDR3 protein is CSAREGGAVEAFF. In DNA form, the CDR3 reads TGCAGTGCTAGAGAAGGTGGGGCGGTTGAAGCTTTCTTT.

This clonotype has more than one count but fewer than ten. CDR3 nucleotides: TGTGCCAGCAGTTTAATACGACAACTAGCGGGACTGCCTGGGGCCAACGTCCTGACTTTC. Protein product: CASSLIRQLAGLPGANVLTF. The J gene is TRBJ2-6, the V gene TRBV12-3 or TRBV12-4, with 10 nucleotides matching TRBD2. The junction had 12 bases not matched to a gene; V was cut back by 2 bases and J by 2 bases. The CDR3 has 20 residues.